This T cell receptor beta chain was identified during a study of early T cells in non-severe SARS-CoV-2 infection. The wider study: Whole-blood bulk RNA, unsorted, was sequenced, and chains were unpaired. General observations from the study: Using VDJdb, the matching emphasized anti-spike CD8 responses while missing private and CD4 specificities.

The protocol attached unique molecular identifiers to individual cDNA molecules. One entry per CDR3 protein, called by TCRdb with MiXCR from the 5' RACE reads. This table holds about 56,000 distinct CDR3 sequences, more than 12% found once. Regarding this clonotype: Its specificity is not known.

CDR3 length: 13 residues. From germline, CDR1 is PRHDT and CDR2 FYEKMQ (reference sequence). The V and J ends lost 2 bases and 5 bases respectively, with 7 bases between them. The TCR was taken from an adult who was a healthcare worker with PCR-confirmed SARS-CoV-2 infection or an uninfected control (not recorded which). The specimen was whole blood, collected at baseline. V and J are TRBV13 and TRBJ2-1; D is ambiguous. For the CDR3, the DNA is TGTGCCAGCAGCTTATTACAGAACAATGAGCAGTTCTTC. Protein sequence: CASSLLQNNEQFF.